This is a list of T cell receptor beta chains from one sample in a study of T cell responses to AZD1222 COVID-19 vaccine. Produced via immunoSEQ multiplex PCR; TCRdb's table is partial and in-frame only. The data contain approximately 110,000 clones, roughly 86% of them seen just once; the ten biggest clones take up roughly 4.5%. The sequencing used peripheral blood, collected on day 0 of AZD1222 vaccination. The receptors stem from an adult in good health. Each CDR3 is given with its conserved first and last residue. Each record gives: J gene, V gene, clone size, CDR3 protein. Clone size is given for some rows only: seen once, a few or many times, or a class if the clone is expanded.

>TRBJ1-5|TRBV7-2|few
CASSLGMPGNQPQHF
>TRBJ2-1|TRBV3-1/TRBV3-2|NA
CASSQDTGGSYNEQFF
>TRBJ1-2|TRBV3-1/TRBV3-2|NA
CASSLGGHYGYTF
>TRBJ2-3|TRBV5-1|NA
CASSSFQGLAADTQYF
>TRBJ2-5|TRBV19|NA
CASSPRQMRLEETQYF
>TRBJ1-4|TRBV5-1|NA
CASSTGLANEKLFF
>TRBJ1-1|TRBV27|NA
CASRIVMNTEAFF
>TRBJ1-3|TRBV5-8|NA
CASSLVNTITTGSSGNTIYF
>TRBJ2-3|TRBV1|NA
CTSSQGIRERTDTQYF
>TRBJ2-7|TRBV27|few
CASISEQYF
>TRBJ2-7|TRBV29-1|NA
CSVEGGQGSYEQYF
>TRBJ1-6|TRBV19|NA
CATEDRGIESSYNSPLHF
>TRBJ2-5|TRBV19|NA
CASTSSDRSTQYF
>TRBJ1-4|TRBV12-5|many
CASCYGGTTTTNEKLFF